This T cell receptor beta chain was sequenced during a study of blood T cell repertoires in COVID-19. Study details: Samples taken during acute and convalescent COVID-19 were collected in the United States, Italy and Spain. T cells, B-cell-depleted T cells, or PBMCs provided the cDNA or gDNA that served as material.

Germline loops: CDR1 GTSNPN, CDR2 SVGIG (reference sequence). The CDR3 is 15 amino acids. The V gene lost 0 bases and the J gene lost 4 bases, with 15 bases spanning the gap. Authors' analysis steps: Cell counts per sample came from amplifying reference gene primers. The repertoire was sequenced with immunoSEQ multiplex PCR; TCRdb's copy has only in-frame clones and lacks some. V, J and clone size reflect that table, while D and trimming were determined from the DNA. Of fewer than 150,000 clones listed, 81% were seen once; the top ten hold roughly 1.4%. The gene calls are TRBV30 and TRBJ1-1; no clear D gene. This TCR derives from a man over 45 with acute or convalescent COVID-19. The sample was peripheral blood. The CDR3: CAWSVVGRRSTEAFF. CDR3 DNA: TGTGCCTGGAGTGTAGTCGGACGGAGGTCCACTGAAGCTTTCTTT.